This T cell receptor beta chain was obtained from a study of beta chain features in type 1 diabetes. General study results and limits: Among all four CD4+ subsets, Type 1 diabetes patients had TCRB CDR3s that were moderately but significantly shorter.

With respect to this clone: What it recognizes is unknown.

The sequenced template was cDNA made from the entire isolated RNA. The data were produced by immunoSEQ multiplex PCR, yet TCRdb's version contains in-frame clones alone and is incomplete. The sample contains about 650,000 clones, 9.5% to 15% of which appear only once. V was pared by 2 bases and J by 3 bases, with 14 bases between. This CDR3 is 15 amino acids long. Per the germline V gene, CDR1 is SGHTA and CDR2 is FQGNSA. Sequenced input: naive CD4+ T cells from blood. The clonotype was recovered from a man aged 30 to 45 with type 1 diabetes. The genes are TRBV7-2 and TRBJ2-7; D not certain. In DNA form, the CDR3 reads TGTGCCAGCAGCTTAACGGGTGGTTCATACTACGAGCAGTACTTC. It is translated as CASSLTGGSYYEQYF.